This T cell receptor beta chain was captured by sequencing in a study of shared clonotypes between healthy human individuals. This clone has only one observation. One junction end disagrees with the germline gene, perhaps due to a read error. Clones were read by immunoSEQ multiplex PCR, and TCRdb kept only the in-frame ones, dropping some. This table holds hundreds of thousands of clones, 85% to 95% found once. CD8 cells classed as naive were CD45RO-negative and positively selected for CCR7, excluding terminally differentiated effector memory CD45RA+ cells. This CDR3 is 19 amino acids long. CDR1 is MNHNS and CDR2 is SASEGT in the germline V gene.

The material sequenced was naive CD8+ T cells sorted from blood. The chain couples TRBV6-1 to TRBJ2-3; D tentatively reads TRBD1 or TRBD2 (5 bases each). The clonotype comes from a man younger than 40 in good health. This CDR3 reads CASSKAGLHVEGPTDTQYF. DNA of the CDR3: TGTGCCAGCAGTAAAGCAGGACTCCACGTTGAGGGACCTACAGATACGCAGTATTTT.